This passage covers 14 T cell receptor beta chains from one sample sequenced in a study of vaccination effects on CD4 cells after COVID-19. Isolation of CD4+ T cells took place after nine to ten days of culture. As their vaccination, participants received two doses of either BNT162b2 or mRNA-1273. For these receptors, no antigen is known. Libraries were prepared by immunoSEQ multiplex PCR; TCRdb keeps only in-frame clonotypes and omits some of them. The table includes tens of thousands of clones, around 79% detected once. The input for sequencing was CD4+ T cells from PBMCs cultured without peptide, taken after COVID-19 vaccination. The origin of the receptors is a human donor who received a COVID-19 vaccine.

In regard to this clone: One end of the junction varies from germline; a read error may be responsible. This chain connects TRBV7-9 to TRBJ2-1; tentative D call: TRBD2 (6 bases). Germline CDR1 is SEHNR and CDR2 is FQNEAQ (reference sequence). There are 11 residues in the CDR3. The CDR3 DNA reads as TGTGCCAGCACCTCCGGAGGGTGGGCGATCTTC. Protein sequence: CASTSGGWAIF.

The V gene is TRBV6-6, the J gene TRBJ1-5, with D unresolved. V lost 6 bases and J 0 bases, leaving 15 bases between the germline ends. There are 16 residues in the CDR3. Germline CDR1 reads MNHNY; CDR2 reads SVGAGI (reference sequence). DNA of the CDR3: TGTGCCAGCAGGTCCCGACAAGACCTTAGCAATCAGCCCCAGCATTTT. This translates into CASRSRQDLSNQPQHF.

The J gene is TRBJ1-1, the V gene TRBV4-1, with 9 bases identical to TRBD1. The CDR3 runs to 16 residues. Trimming at V came to 1 base and at J to 3 bases, leaving 6 bases not matched to a gene. CDR1 MGHRA and CDR2 YSYEKL come from the germline V gene. The CDR3 bases are TGCGCCAGCAGCCAAGTACGGGGACAGGGAGACACTGAAGCTTTCTTT. Translation gives CASSQVRGQGDTEAFF.

The rearrangement uses TRBV30 and TRBJ2-4, with 9 bases fitting TRBD2. The CDR3 has 15 residues. J was trimmed by 7 bases and V by 4 bases; bases with no gene match: 11. CDR1 GTSNPN and CDR2 SVGIG come from the germline V gene (reference sequence). CDR3 sequence (DNA): TGTGCCTGGACCCCTCAGGGGCTAGCGGGGAACATTCAGTACTTC. The encoded protein is CAWTPQGLAGNIQYF.

This chain joins TRBV5-1 and TRBJ1-4, with no clear D. Per germline, CDR1 SGHRS and CDR2 YFSETQ. CDR3 size: 19 residues. The V gene lost 0 bases and the J gene lost 3 bases, with 21 bases spanning the gap. The CDR3 nucleotides are TGCGCCAGCAGCTTGGTACCCACCTTCATCCGGGGATCTAATGAAAAACTGTTTTTT. This gives the protein CASSLVPTFIRGSNEKLFF.

V and J are TRBV19 and TRBJ2-3; TRBD1 aligns across 8 bases. The germline V gene has CDR1 LNHDA and CDR2 SQIVND (reference sequence). J lost 3 bases, V lost 6 bases, and 8 bases had no gene match. CDR3 length: 15 residues. CDR3 in DNA: TGTGCCAGTAGATTTGGACAGGGAATTACAGATACGCAGTATTTT. It codes for CASRFGQGITDTQYF.

This sequence joins TRBV18 and TRBJ1-5; TRBD1 aligns across 7 bases. CDR3 size: 15 residues. Germline CDR1 reads KGHSH; CDR2 reads LQKENI. J gave up 0 bases and V 5 bases, and 4 bases lay outside the gene matches. The CDR3 nucleotides read TGTGCCAGCTCAAAGGGACAGAATAGCAATCAGCCCCAGCATTTT. It translates to CASSKGQNSNQPQHF. Supplemented by reference TRBV18 and TRBJ1-5, the full variable domain reads NAGVMQNPRHLVRRRGQEARLRCSPMKGHSHVYWYRQLPEEGLKFMVYLQKENIIDESGMPKERFSAEFPKEGPSILRIQQVVRGDSAAYFCASSKGQNSNQPQHFGDGTRLSIL.

The chain combines TRBV28 with TRBJ2-7, with TRBD2 identical over 7 bases. Germline trimming cut 3 bases from V and 0 bases from J; bases unmatched to any gene: 5. Germline V gene lookup returns CDR1 MDHEN and CDR2 SYDVKM. The CDR3 spans 15 residues. DNA for the CDR3: TGTGCCAGCAGTTTGGGGGGGACGGCCTCCTACGAGCAGTACGTC. Amino acids: CASSLGGTASYEQYV.

The rearrangement links TRBV2 to TRBJ2-1; no clear D gene. This CDR3 is built from 11 residues. CDR1 SNHLY and CDR2 FYNNEI come from the germline V gene. V was shortened by 3 bases and J by 9 bases, with 6 bases between the two germline ends. CDR3 bases: TGTGCCAGCAGTGAGGTCGGTGAGCAGTTCTTC. Translated: CASSEVGEQFF. Using reference TRBV2 and TRBJ2-1 for the parts outside the CDR3, the full variable domain is EPEVTQTPSHQVTQMGQEVILRCVPISNHLYFYWYRQILGQKVEFLVSFYNNEISEKSEIFDDQFSVERPDGSNFTLKIRSTKLEDSAMYFCASSEVGEQFFGPGTRLTVL.

This chain links TRBV11-1 with TRBJ2-3; 8 bases agree with TRBD1. CDR1 is SGHAT and CDR2 is FQDESV in the germline V gene (reference sequence). V dropped 5 bases and J dropped 5; count of bases not matched to a gene: 6. The CDR3 is 14 residues long. The CDR3 sequence: CASSILTGEDTQYF. Here the CDR3 DNA reads TGTGCCAGCAGCATACTGACAGGGGAAGATACGCAGTATTTT.

CDR3 sequence (DNA): TGTGCCAGCAGTTACTCGAACACCGCCTATGGCTACACCTTC. It codes for CASSYSNTAYGYTF. The chain couples TRBV6-6 to TRBJ1-2; D is undetermined. Germline assignment: CDR1 MNHNY and CDR2 SVGAGI (reference sequence). CDR3 size: 14 residues. The germline V and J ends were trimmed by 0 bases and 4 bases, with 9 bases remaining between them.

In its sample, this clone was seen once. The chain is built from TRBV6-4 and TRBJ1-1; D unclear. The CDR3 sequence is 13 residues long. V dropped 5 bases and J dropped 1 base, with 8 bases sitting between them. The germline CDR1 and CDR2 sequences are MRHNA and SNTAGT. The CDR3 DNA follows: TGTGCCAGCAGTTTATTCGGGAACACTGAAGCTTTCTTT. It specifies CASSLFGNTEAFF.

The chain carries TRBV24-1 and TRBJ2-5; 16 bases line up with TRBD2. This CDR3 is 19 amino acids long. The germline gives CDR1 KGHDR, CDR2 SFDVKD. With 4 bases clipped from V and 4 bases from J, the junction kept 11 bases outside the gene matches. DNA of the CDR3: TGTGCCACCAGTGACCCAGGGACTAGCGGGGGGGCGTCACGAGAGACCCAGTACTTC. Its protein product is CATSDPGTSGGASRETQYF.

V usage is TRBV7-2 and J usage is TRBJ2-1; D is uncertain. V was cut by 5 bases and J by 6 bases, with 5 bases left in between. This CDR3 has 11 amino acids. Looked up from germline, CDR1 is SGHTA and CDR2 is FQGNSA. The CDR3, as DNA: TGTGCCAGCAGCCCTTTCAATGAGCAGTTCTTC. Protein: CASSPFNEQFF.